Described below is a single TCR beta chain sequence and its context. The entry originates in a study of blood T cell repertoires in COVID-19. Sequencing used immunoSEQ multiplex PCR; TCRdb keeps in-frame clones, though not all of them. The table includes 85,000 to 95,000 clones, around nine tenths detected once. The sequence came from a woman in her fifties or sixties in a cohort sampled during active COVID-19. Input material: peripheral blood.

The CDR3 region is CASSAKLAAVPDTQYF. DNA of the CDR3: TGTGCCAGCAGCGCCAAACTAGCGGCAGTCCCAGATACGCAGTATTTT. J is TRBJ2-3 and V is TRBV13; the match to TRBD2 covers 8 bases. The CDR3 totals 16 residues. Germline CDR1 reads PRHDT; CDR2 reads FYEKMQ (reference sequence). The J segment lost 4 bases and the V segment lost 5 bases, leaving 11 bases of the junction unmatched.